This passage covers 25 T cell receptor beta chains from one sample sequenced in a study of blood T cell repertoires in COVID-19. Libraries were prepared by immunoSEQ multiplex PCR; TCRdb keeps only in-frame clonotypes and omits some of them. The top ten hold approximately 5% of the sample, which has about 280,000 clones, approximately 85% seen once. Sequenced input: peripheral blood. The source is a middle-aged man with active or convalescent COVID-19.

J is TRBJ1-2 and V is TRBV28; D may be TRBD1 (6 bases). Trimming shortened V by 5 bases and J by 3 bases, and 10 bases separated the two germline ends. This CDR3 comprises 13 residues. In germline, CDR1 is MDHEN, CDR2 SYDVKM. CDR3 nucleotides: TGTGCCAGCAGTATTGGACAGCACTATGGCTACACCTTC. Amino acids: CASSIGQHYGYTF.

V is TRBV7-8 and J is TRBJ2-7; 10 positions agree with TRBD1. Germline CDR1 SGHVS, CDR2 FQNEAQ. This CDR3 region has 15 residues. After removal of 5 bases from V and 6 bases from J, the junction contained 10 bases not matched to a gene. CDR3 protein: CASSLLGDRGSEQYF. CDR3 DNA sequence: TGTGCCAGCAGCCTCCTAGGGGACAGGGGTTCCGAGCAGTACTTC.

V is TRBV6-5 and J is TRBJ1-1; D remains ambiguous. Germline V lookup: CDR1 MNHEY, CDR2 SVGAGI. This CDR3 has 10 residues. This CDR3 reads CVTLNTEAFF. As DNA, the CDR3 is TGTGTAACTCTTAACACTGAAGCTTTCTTT.

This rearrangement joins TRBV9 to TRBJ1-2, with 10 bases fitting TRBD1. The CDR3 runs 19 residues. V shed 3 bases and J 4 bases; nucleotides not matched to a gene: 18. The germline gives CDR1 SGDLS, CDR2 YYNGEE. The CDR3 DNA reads TGTGCCAGCAGCGCACTACCGGGACAGGGGACCACCGATGGCTATGGCTACACCTTC. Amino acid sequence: CASSALPGQGTTDGYGYTF.

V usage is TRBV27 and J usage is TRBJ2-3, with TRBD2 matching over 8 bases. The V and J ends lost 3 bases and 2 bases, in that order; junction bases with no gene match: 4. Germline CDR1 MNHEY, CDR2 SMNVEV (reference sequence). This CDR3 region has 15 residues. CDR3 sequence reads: CASSLEAGVTDTQYF. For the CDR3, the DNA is TGTGCCAGCAGTTTGGAAGCGGGGGTCACAGATACGCAGTATTTT.

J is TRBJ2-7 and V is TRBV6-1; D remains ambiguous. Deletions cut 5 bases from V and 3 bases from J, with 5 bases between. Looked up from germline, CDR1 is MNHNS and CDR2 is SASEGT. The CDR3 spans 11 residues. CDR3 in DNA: TGTGCCAGCAGTCACAGCTACGAGCAGTACTTC. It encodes CASSHSYEQYF.

DNA for the CDR3: TGTGCCAGCAGCTTTGAAACGGGGGAGACCCAGTACTTC. Its protein product is CASSFETGETQYF. The chain carries TRBV5-8 and TRBJ2-5; D is possibly TRBD2 (5 bases). The germline V gene encodes CDR1 SGHTS and CDR2 YDEGEE. V was cut by 2 bases and J by 5 bases, with 10 bases left in between. The length of the CDR3 is 13 residues.

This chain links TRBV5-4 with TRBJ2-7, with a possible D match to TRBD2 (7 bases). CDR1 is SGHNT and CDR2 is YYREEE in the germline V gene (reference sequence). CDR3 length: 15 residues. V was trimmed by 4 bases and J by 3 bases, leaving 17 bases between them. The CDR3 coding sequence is TGTGCCAGCAGCAACAGTCGGGGGGCGGGCTACGAGCAGTACTTC. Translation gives CASSNSRGAGYEQYF.

In DNA, the CDR3 is TGTGCCAGCAGCCAAGAGGGACATTCCGGAAACACCATATATTTT. This codes for CASSQEGHSGNTIYF. J is TRBJ1-3 and V is TRBV3-1 (or the pseudogene TRBV3-2); tentative D call: TRBD1 (6 bases). The germline V and J ends were trimmed by 0 bases and 4 bases, with 10 bases remaining between them. The length of the CDR3 is 15 residues. Germline V lookup: CDR1 LGHDT, CDR2 YNNKEL (reference sequence).

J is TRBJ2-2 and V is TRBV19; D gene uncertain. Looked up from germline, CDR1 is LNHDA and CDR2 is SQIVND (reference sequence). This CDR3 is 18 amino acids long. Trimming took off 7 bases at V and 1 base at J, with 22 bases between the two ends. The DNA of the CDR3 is TGTGCCAGTACGCAACGATTCCGTAGCCTGGGGAACACCGGGGAGCTGTTTTTT. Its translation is CASTQRFRSLGNTGELFF.

The CDR3 nucleotides are TGTGCCAGCAGCCTACAACAGGACACTCACTATGGCTACACCTTC. It is translated as CASSLQQDTHYGYTF. This chain links TRBV4-2 with TRBJ1-2; possibly TRBD1 for D (5 bases). The length of the CDR3 is 15 residues. V lost 4 bases and J 3 bases, leaving 15 bases between the germline ends. Germline loops: CDR1 LGHNA, CDR2 YNFKEQ.

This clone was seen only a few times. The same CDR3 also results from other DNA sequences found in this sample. For the CDR3, the DNA is TGTGCCAGCAGTTCGAGACAGGCTTATAATTCACCCCTCCACTTT. This codes for CASSSRQAYNSPLHF. The chain recombines TRBV27 with TRBJ1-6, with a tentative D call TRBD1 (6 bases). CDR3 length equals 15 residues. The V and J ends lost 4 bases and 4 bases respectively, with 11 bases between them. Germline loops: CDR1 MNHEY, CDR2 SMNVEV (reference sequence).

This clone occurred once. The CDR3: CASWAQGSSGNTIYF. CDR3 coding DNA: TGTGCCAGTTGGGCACAGGGTTCCTCTGGAAACACCATATATTTT. This chain connects TRBV27 to TRBJ1-3; tentatively, D is TRBD1 (6 bases). Germline CDR1 reads MNHEY; CDR2 reads SMNVEV (reference sequence). The CDR3 consists of 15 residues. The V end lost 9 bases, the J end lost 0 bases, and 15 bases lay between the germline ends.

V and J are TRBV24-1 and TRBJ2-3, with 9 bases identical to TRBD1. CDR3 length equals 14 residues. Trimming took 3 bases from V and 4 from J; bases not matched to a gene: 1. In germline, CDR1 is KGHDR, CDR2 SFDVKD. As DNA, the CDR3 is TGTGCCACCAGTGATAGGACAGGGGCAGATACGCAGTATTTT. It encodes CATSDRTGADTQYF.

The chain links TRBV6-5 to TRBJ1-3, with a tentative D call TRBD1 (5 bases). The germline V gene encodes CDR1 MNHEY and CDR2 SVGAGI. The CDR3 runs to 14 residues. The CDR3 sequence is CATKEGLSGNTIYF. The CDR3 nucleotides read TGTGCGACAAAGGAGGGACTCTCCGGAAACACCATATATTTT.

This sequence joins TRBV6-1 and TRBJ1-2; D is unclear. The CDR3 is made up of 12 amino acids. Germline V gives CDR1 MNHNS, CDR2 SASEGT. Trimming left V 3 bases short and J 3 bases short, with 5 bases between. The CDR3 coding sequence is TGTGCCAGCAGTGACCGGGACTATGGCTACACCTTC. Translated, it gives CASSDRDYGYTF.

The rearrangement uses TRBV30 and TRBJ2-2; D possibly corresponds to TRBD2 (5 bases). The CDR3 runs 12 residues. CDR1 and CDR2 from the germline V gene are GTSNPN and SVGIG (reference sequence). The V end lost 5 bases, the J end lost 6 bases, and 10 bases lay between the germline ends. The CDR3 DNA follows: TGTGCCTGGGCGAGGGTAGCCGGGGAGCTGTTTTTT. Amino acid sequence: CAWARVAGELFF.

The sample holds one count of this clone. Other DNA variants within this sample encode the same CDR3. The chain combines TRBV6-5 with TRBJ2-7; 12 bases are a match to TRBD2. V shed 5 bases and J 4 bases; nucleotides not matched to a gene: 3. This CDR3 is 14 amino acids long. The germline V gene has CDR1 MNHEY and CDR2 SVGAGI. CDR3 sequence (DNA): TGTGCCAGCAGTCTAGCGGGAGGGCCTTACGAGCAGTACTTC. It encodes CASSLAGGPYEQYF.

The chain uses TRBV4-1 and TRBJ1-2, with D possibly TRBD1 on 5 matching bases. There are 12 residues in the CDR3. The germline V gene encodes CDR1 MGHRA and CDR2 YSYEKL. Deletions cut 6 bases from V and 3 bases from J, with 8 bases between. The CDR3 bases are TGCGCCAGCAGGGGGCTCGACTATGGCTACACCTTC. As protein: CASRGLDYGYTF.

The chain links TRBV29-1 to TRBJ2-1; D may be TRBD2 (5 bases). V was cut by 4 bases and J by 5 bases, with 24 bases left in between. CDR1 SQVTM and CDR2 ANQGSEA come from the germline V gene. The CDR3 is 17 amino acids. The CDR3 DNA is TGCAGCGTTGGAGGGCGAAGGAGCAATCCCCTAAACAATGAGCAGTTCTTC. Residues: CSVGGRRSNPLNNEQFF.

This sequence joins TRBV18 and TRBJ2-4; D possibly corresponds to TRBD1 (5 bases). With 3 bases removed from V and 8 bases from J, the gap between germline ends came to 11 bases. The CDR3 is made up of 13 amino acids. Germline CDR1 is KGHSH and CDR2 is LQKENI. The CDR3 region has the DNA TGTGCCAGCTCACCCTCCCTAGGGGACATTCAGTACTTC. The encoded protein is CASSPSLGDIQYF.

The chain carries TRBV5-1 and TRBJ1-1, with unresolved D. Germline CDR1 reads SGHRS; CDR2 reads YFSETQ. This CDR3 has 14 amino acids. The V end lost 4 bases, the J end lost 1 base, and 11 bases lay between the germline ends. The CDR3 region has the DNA TGCGCCAGCAGCACCGGGGAGGCGAACACTGAAGCTTTCTTT. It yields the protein CASSTGEANTEAFF.

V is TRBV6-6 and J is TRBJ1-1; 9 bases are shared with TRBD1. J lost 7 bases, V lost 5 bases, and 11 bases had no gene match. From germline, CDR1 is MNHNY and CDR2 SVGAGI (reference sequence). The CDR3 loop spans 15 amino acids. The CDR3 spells CASSDPGQGSGEAFF. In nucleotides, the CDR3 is TGTGCCAGCAGTGACCCGGGACAGGGATCGGGTGAAGCTTTCTTT.

CDR3 nucleotide sequence: TGTGCCACCACTAGACAGGGGGGGAACAATGAGCAGTTCTTC. Translating it yields CATTRQGGNNEQFF. The chain employs TRBV10-3 and TRBJ2-1; 9 bases align to TRBD1. The CDR3 consists of 14 residues. Germline CDR1 ENHRY, CDR2 SYGVKD. The V gene end was trimmed by 10 bases and the J gene end by 5 bases; junction bases not matched to a gene: 9.

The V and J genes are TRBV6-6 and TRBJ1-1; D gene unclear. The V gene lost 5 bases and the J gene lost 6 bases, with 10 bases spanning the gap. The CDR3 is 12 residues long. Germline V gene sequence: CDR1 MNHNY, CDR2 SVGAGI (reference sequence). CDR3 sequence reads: CASSIRFAEAFF. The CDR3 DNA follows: TGTGCCAGCAGTATCAGGTTTGCTGAAGCTTTCTTT.